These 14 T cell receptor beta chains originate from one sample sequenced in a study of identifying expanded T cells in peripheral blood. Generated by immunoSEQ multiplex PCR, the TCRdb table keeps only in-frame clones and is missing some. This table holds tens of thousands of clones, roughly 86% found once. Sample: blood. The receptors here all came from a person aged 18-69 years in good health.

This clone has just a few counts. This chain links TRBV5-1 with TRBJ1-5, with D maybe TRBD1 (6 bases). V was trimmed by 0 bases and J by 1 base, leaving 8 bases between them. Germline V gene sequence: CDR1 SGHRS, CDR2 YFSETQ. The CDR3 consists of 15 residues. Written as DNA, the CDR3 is TGCGCCAGCAGCTTGGCGGGGGGCAGCAATCAGCCCCAGCATTTT. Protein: CASSLAGGSNQPQHF.

CDR3 in amino acids: CASSERASGKNEQFF. The CDR3 DNA is TGTGCCAGCAGTGAAAGGGCTAGCGGGAAGAATGAGCAGTTCTTC. The chain employs TRBV6-1 and TRBJ2-1; 9 nucleotides align to TRBD2. Losses at the gene ends were 2 bases for V and 7 bases for J; bases not matched to a gene: 6. Germline lookup yields CDR1 MNHNS and CDR2 SASEGT. The CDR3 length is 15 residues.

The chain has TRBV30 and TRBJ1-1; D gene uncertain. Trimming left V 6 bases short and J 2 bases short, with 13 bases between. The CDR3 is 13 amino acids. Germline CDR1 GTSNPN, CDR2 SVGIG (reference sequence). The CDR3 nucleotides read TGTGCCTGTAAATACAGCGCCAACACTGAAGCTTTCTTT. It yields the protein CACKYSANTEAFF. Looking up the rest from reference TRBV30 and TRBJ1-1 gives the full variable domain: SQTIHQWPATLVQPVGSPLSLECTVEGTSNPNLYWYRQAAGRGLQLLFYSVGIGQISSEVPQNLSASRPQDRQFILSSKKLLLSDSGFYLCACKYSANTEAFFGQGTRLTVV.

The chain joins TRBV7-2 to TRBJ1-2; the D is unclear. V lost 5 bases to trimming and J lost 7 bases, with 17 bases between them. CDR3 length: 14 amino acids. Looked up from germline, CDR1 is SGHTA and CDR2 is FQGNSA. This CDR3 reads CASSPGGRSAGYTF. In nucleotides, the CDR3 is TGTGCCAGCAGCCCGGGAGGGAGGTCGGCTGGCTACACCTTC.

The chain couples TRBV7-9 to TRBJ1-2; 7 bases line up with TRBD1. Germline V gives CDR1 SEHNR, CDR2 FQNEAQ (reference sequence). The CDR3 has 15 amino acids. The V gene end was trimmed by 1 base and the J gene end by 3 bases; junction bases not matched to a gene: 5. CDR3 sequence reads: CASSLGFDRDYGYTF. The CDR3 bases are TGTGCCAGCAGCTTAGGATTTGACAGGGACTATGGCTACACCTTC.

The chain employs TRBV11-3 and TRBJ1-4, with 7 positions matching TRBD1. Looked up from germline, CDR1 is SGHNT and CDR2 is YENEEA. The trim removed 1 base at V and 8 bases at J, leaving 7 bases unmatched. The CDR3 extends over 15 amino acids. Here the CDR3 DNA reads TGTGCCAGCAGCTTAGGGGGACAGCAGAGCGAAAAACTGTTTTTT. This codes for CASSLGGQQSEKLFF. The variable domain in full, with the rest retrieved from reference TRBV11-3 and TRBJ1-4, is EAGVVQSPRYKIIEKKQPVAFWCNPISGHNTLYWYLQNLGQGPELLIRYENEEAVDDSQLPKDRFSAERLKGVDSTLKIQPAELGDSAVYLCASSLGGQQSEKLFFGSGTQLSVL.

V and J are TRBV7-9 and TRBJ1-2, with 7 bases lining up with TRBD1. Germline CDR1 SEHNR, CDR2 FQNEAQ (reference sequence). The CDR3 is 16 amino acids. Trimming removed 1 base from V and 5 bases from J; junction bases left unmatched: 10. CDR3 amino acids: CASSLGTGARGYGYTF. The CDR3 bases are TGTGCCAGCAGCTTAGGGACAGGAGCCCGAGGGTATGGCTACACCTTC.

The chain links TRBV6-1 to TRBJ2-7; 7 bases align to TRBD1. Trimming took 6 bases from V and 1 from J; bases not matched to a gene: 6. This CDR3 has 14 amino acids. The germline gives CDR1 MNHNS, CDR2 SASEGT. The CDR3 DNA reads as TGTGCCAGCAGCCCCGGGACAGAATCCTACGAGCAGTACTTC. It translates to CASSPGTESYEQYF.

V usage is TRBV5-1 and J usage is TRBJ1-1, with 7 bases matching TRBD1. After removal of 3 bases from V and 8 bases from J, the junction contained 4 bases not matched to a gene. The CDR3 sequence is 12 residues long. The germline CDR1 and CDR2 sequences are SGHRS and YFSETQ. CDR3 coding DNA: TGCGCCAGCAGCTCGGACAGGAGGGAAGCTTTCTTT. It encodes CASSSDRREAFF.

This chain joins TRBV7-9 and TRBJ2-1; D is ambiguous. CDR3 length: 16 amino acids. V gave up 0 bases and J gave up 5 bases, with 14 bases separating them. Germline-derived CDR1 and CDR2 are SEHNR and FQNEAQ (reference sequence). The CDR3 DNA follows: TGTGCCAGCAGCTTAGCCGACTCCCTCCCGCACAATGAGCAGTTCTTC. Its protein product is CASSLADSLPHNEQFF.

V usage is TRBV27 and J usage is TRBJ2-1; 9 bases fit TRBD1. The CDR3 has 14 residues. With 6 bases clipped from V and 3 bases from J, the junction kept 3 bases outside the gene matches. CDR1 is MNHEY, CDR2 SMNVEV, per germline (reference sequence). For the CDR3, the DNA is TGTGCCAGCAGCCCGGGACAGGGCTACAATGAGCAGTTCTTC. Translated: CASSPGQGYNEQFF.

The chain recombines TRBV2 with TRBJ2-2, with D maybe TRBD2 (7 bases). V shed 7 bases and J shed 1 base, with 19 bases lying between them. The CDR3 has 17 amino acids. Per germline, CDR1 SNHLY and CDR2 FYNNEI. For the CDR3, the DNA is TGTGCCAGCATCTGGGGGGCCCGCGGGGGGAACACCGGGGAGCTGTTTTTT. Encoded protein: CASIWGARGGNTGELFF. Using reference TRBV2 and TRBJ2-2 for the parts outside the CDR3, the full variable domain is EPEVTQTPSHQVTQMGQEVILRCVPISNHLYFYWYRQILGQKVEFLVSFYNNEISEKSEIFDDQFSVERPDGSNFTLKIRSTKLEDSAMYFCASIWGARGGNTGELFFGEGSRLTVL.

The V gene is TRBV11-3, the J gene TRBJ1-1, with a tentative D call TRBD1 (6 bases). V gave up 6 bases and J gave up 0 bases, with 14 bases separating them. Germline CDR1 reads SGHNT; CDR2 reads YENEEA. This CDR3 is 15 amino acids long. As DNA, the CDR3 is TGTGCCAGCAGTACAGGGTGGAACATGAACACTGAAGCTTTCTTT. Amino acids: CASSTGWNMNTEAFF.

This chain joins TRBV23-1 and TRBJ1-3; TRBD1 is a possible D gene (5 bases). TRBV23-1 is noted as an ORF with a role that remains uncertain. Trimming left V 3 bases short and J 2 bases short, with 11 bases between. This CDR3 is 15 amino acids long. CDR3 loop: CASSQAGLPGNTIYF. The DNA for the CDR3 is TGCGCCAGCAGTCAGGCAGGGCTACCTGGAAACACCATATATTTT.